This entry lists 17 T cell receptor beta chains sequenced from one sample in a study of CD8+CD57+ T cells in acquired aplastic anemia. By flow cytometry, patients selected for sequencing had shown an expansion of CD8+CD57+ cells. Genomic DNA was employed as the template in profiling TCR beta VDJ and CDR3. TCRdb re-called the reads with MiXCR, one entry per CDR3 protein. The sample has about 180,000 distinct CDR3 sequences; roughly 65% are singletons. Source material: sorted CD4+, CD8+, or CD8+CD57+ T cells (not recorded which) from PBMCs. These receptors came from a human donor with aplastic anemia.

This chain connects TRBV10-2 to TRBJ2-7; 8 bases agree with TRBD2. The germline CDR1 and CDR2 sequences are WSHSY and SAAADI. This CDR3 comprises 13 residues. V shed 7 bases, J shed 2 bases, and the junction held 4 bases outside the gene matches. The CDR3 is CASISGATYEQYF. The CDR3 DNA reads TGCGCCAGCATTAGCGGGGCCACCTACGAGCAGTACTTC.

The rearrangement uses TRBV5-1 and TRBJ1-1, with no clear D. Between the trimmed V and J ends, which lost 1 base and 0 bases, there was a span of 22 bases. This CDR3 has 19 amino acids. Germline CDR1 is SGHRS and CDR2 is YFSETQ. This CDR3 reads CASSLLRLAGYSLNTEAFF. CDR3 nucleotides: TGCGCCAGCAGCTTGTTGAGACTAGCGGGGTACAGCTTGAACACTGAAGCTTTCTTT. The entire variable domain, with the rest obtained from reference TRBV5-1 and TRBJ1-1, is as follows: KAGVTQTPRYLIKTRGQQVTLSCSPISGHRSVSWYQQTPGQGLQFLFEYFSETQRNKGNFPGRFSGRQFSNSRSEMNVSTLELGDSALYLCASSLLRLAGYSLNTEAFFGQGTRLTVV.

The genes are TRBV7-3 and TRBJ1-2, with D perhaps TRBD1 (6 bases). V shed 5 bases and J shed 6 bases, with 19 bases lying between them. This CDR3 contains 15 residues. The germline V gene has CDR1 SGHTA and CDR2 FQGTGA. The CDR3 protein is CASSQGTARGDGYTF. The DNA of the CDR3 is TGTGCCAGCAGCCAGGGGACCGCCCGCGGGGATGGCTACACCTTC.

A word on this clonotype: One end of the junction varies from germline; a read error may be responsible. J is TRBJ2-3 and V is TRBV2; possible D gene TRBD2, 5 bases. The CDR3 extends over 14 amino acids. Germline CDR1 reads SNHLY; CDR2 reads FYNNEI. CDR3 nucleotides: TGTGCCAGCAGTGAGACGGGGAGCACAGATACGCAGTATTTC. Translating it yields CASSETGSTDTQYF.

This clonotype was observed a few times. For the CDR3, the DNA is TGCGCCAGCAGCCAACCCCGGGACATAGGCTATGGCTACACCTTC. As protein: CASSQPRDIGYGYTF. The chain is built from TRBV4-1 and TRBJ1-2; D is possibly TRBD1 (6 bases). V shed 2 bases and J shed 4 bases, with 14 bases lying between them. The CDR3 totals 15 residues. Germline CDR1 is MGHRA and CDR2 is YSYEKL.

About this clonotype itself: The junction departs from the called germline gene at one end, perhaps through a read error. The chain uses TRBV7-7 and TRBJ2-5; a weak D match, TRBD1 (6 bases). Per germline, CDR1 SSHAT and CDR2 FNYEAQ (reference sequence). The CDR3 is 14 residues long. CDR3 sequence: CASSLDSVLETQYF. The CDR3 DNA is TGTGCTAGCAGCTTGGACAGTGTATTGGAGACCCAGTACTTC. The entire variable domain, with the rest obtained from reference TRBV7-7 and TRBJ2-5, is as follows: GAGVSQSPRYKVTKRGQDVTLRCDPISSHATLYWYQQALGQGPEFLTYFNYEAQPDKSGLPSDRFSAERPEGSISTLTIQRTEQRDSAMYRCASSLDSVLETQYFGPGTRLLVL.

The rearrangement links TRBV7-2 to TRBJ1-5; D unresolved. Germline V gives CDR1 SGHTA, CDR2 FQGNSA. V lost 5 bases to trimming and J lost 4 bases, with 9 bases between them. There are 13 residues in the CDR3. The CDR3 sequence: CASSPDGNQPQHF. DNA of the CDR3: TGTGCCAGCAGCCCCGACGGGAATCAGCCCCAGCATTTT.

This clonotype was recorded a few times. A read error is likely, as this CDR3 ends without the conserved phenylalanine or tryptophan. The V gene is TRBV2, the J gene TRBJ2-7, with D unclear. The CDR3 runs to 12 residues. V was trimmed by 5 bases and J by 1 base, leaving 6 bases between them. Germline V gene sequence: CDR1 SNHLY, CDR2 FYNNEI. The chain's CDR3 is CASSLGSYEQYL. The CDR3 DNA follows: TGTGCCAGCAGTTTAGGGTCCTACGAGCAGTACCTC.

The chain has TRBV15 and TRBJ2-5; D gene uncertain. The V and J ends lost 0 bases and 4 bases respectively, with 12 bases between them. The CDR3 spans 15 residues. Germline assignment: CDR1 LNHNV and CDR2 YYDKDF (reference sequence). CDR3 amino acids: CATSRDLGVGETQYF. CDR3 sequence (DNA): TGTGCCACCAGCAGAGACCTAGGAGTGGGAGAGACCCAGTACTTC. The variable domain in full, with the rest retrieved from reference TRBV15 and TRBJ2-5, is DAMVIQNPRYQVTQFGKPVTLSCSQTLNHNVMYWYQQKSSQAPKLLFHYYDKDFNNEADTPDNFQSRRPNTSFCFLDIRSPGLGDTAMYLCATSRDLGVGETQYFGPGTRLLVL.

V usage is TRBV19 and J usage is TRBJ1-1; 11 bases agree with TRBD1. The junction had 8 bases not matched to a gene; V was cut back by 5 bases and J by 6 bases. CDR1 and CDR2 from the germline V gene are LNHDA and SQIVND (reference sequence). The CDR3 has 15 amino acids. CDR3 nucleotide sequence: TGTGCCAGTAGTTTGGCCGGGACAGGGGGGTCTGAAGCTTTCTTT. Protein sequence: CASSLAGTGGSEAFF.

In DNA form, the CDR3 reads TGTGCCAGCGGAAACCTCCAAGAGACCCAGTACTTC. Protein product: CASGNLQETQYF. The chain links TRBV10-3 to TRBJ2-5; unclear D gene. Trimming removed 10 bases from V and 1 base from J, with 10 bases in between. CDR3 length: 12 residues. Per germline, CDR1 ENHRY and CDR2 SYGVKD.

A remark on this clonotype: A much larger clone is a single base away; this may be a read error. The rearrangement uses TRBV5-5 and TRBJ2-3; a possible D gene is TRBD1 (5 bases). Germline CDR1 reads SGHKS; CDR2 reads YYEKEE (reference sequence). The CDR3 totals 13 residues. The CDR3 is CASSVWMTDTRYF. CDR3 DNA: TGTGCCAGCAGCGTATGGATGACAGATACGCGGTATTTT.

This clonotype was found many times. This sequence joins TRBV7-9 and TRBJ2-7; no firm D call. Germline V gene sequence: CDR1 SEHNR, CDR2 FQNEAQ (reference sequence). V lost 5 bases and J 1 base, leaving 9 bases between the germline ends. The CDR3 loop spans 13 amino acids. The DNA of the CDR3 is TGTGCCAGCAGCCCCGGGTATTCCTACGAGCAGTACTTC. It codes for CASSPGYSYEQYF.

The chain combines TRBV7-9 with TRBJ2-7; no reliable D call. The V and J ends lost 1 base and 2 bases respectively, with 6 bases between them. The germline V gene encodes CDR1 SEHNR and CDR2 FQNEAQ (reference sequence). CDR3 length equals 13 residues. The CDR3 loop is CASSLGVAYEQYF. The CDR3, as DNA: TGTGCCAGCAGCTTAGGGGTTGCCTACGAGCAGTACTTC.

V is TRBV15 and J is TRBJ1-5; TRBD1 might be the D (5 bases). V was pared by 0 bases and J by 2 bases, with 8 bases between. Germline CDR1 is LNHNV and CDR2 is YYDKDF (reference sequence). This CDR3 region has 15 residues. In nucleotides, the CDR3 is TGTGCCACCAGCAGAGATCTACAGGGCAATCAGCCCCAGCATTTT. Amino acid sequence: CATSRDLQGNQPQHF.

The J gene is TRBJ1-1, the V gene TRBV13; D remains ambiguous. From germline, CDR1 is PRHDT and CDR2 FYEKMQ (reference sequence). V was shortened by 0 bases and J by 4 bases, with 9 bases between the two germline ends. The length of the CDR3 is 14 residues. The CDR3 here is CASSLGRGATEAFF. DNA of the CDR3: TGTGCCAGCAGCTTAGGCCGGGGTGCCACTGAAGCTTTCTTT.

The chain has TRBV2 and TRBJ1-6, with unresolved D. Germline lookup yields CDR1 SNHLY and CDR2 FYNNEI. Trimming removed 7 bases from V and 5 bases from J, with 9 bases in between. This CDR3 spans 13 amino acids. CDR3 loop: CASTGTDNSPLHF. The CDR3 DNA follows: TGTGCCAGCACGGGCACTGATAATTCACCCCTCCACTTT.